Reported below is one TCR beta chain. This clone was seen only once. Its target antigen remains unknown. No clone much larger than this one lies a single base away; base qualities are absent. CDR1 is given as LGHNA and CDR2 as YNFKEQ, both from the germline V gene. V and J are truncated by 2 bases and 12 bases respectively, leaving an intervening sequence of 26 bases. There are 17 amino acids in the CDR3, from cysteine to phenylalanine inclusive. Only CDR3 DNA is held: 51 bases, read in frame from base 1. At study entry, a tuberculin skin test and the QuantiFERON-TB GOLD In-Tube IGRA were used to screen adolescents for latent tuberculosis infection. Immunosequencing was performed on unsorted cryopreserved PBMC and covered about 100,000 T cells per clinical donor on average. Eleven high schools in the Worcester region of the Western Cape, South Africa, served as enrollment sites for adolescents aged 12 to 18 years. Around ten M. tuberculosis-infected adolescents and about ten uninfected adolescents, matched for age and sex, were selected. PBMC from adolescents were isolated by density centrifugation from freshly drawn heparinized blood and were then cryopreserved.

This record comes from a study of T cells in tuberculosis (dated by TCRdb to the late 2010s). About the study as a whole: To characterize T cells specific for the mycobacterial lipid antigen glucose monomycolate (GMM), the study used CD1B tetramers together with high-throughput TCR immunosequencing. A South African clinical cohort compared IGRA-negative adolescents, IGRA-positive adolescents with latent tuberculosis and adults with active tuberculosis, some 10 per group. Results the study describes overall, beyond this receptor: Active tuberculosis TCR-alpha repertoires showed smaller mean NN-distances to GMM-specific TCRs than IGRA-negative controls, suggesting clonal expansion of these TCRs. Smaller NN-distances were partly driven by shorter CDR3-alpha lengths in active tuberculosis patients, and statistical significance was not reached for the TCR-beta difference. A classifier using the diverse GMM-specific repertoire reached 85% to 90% accuracy (AUROC roughly 0.92), compared with approximately 70% accuracy using GEM motif frequencies. Clinical samples were selected based on which cryopreserved specimens were available, and the active tuberculosis cases were adults whereas the controls were adolescents.

TCR libraries were generated with the immunoSEQ multiplex PCR assay, using TCR-beta and/or TCR-alpha/delta assays for each sample. Amplified TCR libraries were sequenced on the Illumina high-throughput platform. The authors processed their data as follows. Clustering and dimensionality reduction were performed using pairwise TCRdist distances among GMM-specific receptors from ex vivo sorted or in vitro expanded T cells. The score assigned to each clinical repertoire was mean NN-distance, meaning the average TCRdist to the nearest 10% of tetramer-positive reference sequences. GEM TCR motif frequency was calculated as the fraction of unique TCRs that matched known GEM sequences in V/J usage and CDR3 length. Active tuberculosis was classified by linear discriminant analysis with leave-one-out cross-validation, implemented in scikit-learn. In its TCRdb copy, this immuneACCESS table keeps in-frame sequences only and misses some clones. Where compared with another copy, unresolved V genes explain less than half of these, and the others have no known cause. From that table come the V and J calls and clone size; the DNA was used to work out D and trimming. This sample holds just under 45,000 clones; roughly 94% were observed only once. The ten largest clones take up less than 2% of the sample.

Sequencing was performed on PBMCs. The sequence was collected from a donor between 10 and 35 years old with latent tuberculosis or without tuberculosis infection. Some clones in this sample may be carry-over from other donors' samples. Here the chain combines TRBV4-2 and TRBJ2-1; TRBD1 is a weak D gene call, 6 bases matching. For the CDR3, the sequence is CASSQQTGFGQQMRQFF. At the DNA level, the sequence is TGTGCCAGCAGCCAACAAACAGGGTTTGGTCAGCAAATGAGGCAGTTCTTC.